The next 14 T cell receptor beta chains were all read from a single sample in a study of monozygotic twins with inflammatory bowel disease. TCRdb reprocessed the 5' RACE reads and keeps a single row for each CDR3 protein, giving no DNA. There are roughly 140,000 distinct CDR3 sequences in the sample, with 2% to 3% held by the top ten. Sequenced sample: blood. These TCRs come from a human donor with ulcerative colitis or Crohn's disease, or a healthy co-twin of an affected twin (not recorded which).

V and J are TRBV5-4 and TRBJ1-2; TCRdb indicates TRBD1, and absent DNA this call remains unverified. This CDR3 comprises 14 residues. The germline V gene encodes CDR1 SGHNT and CDR2 YYREEE (reference sequence). This CDR3 reads CASSPSQGLDGYTF.

This chain uses TRBV12-3 or TRBV12-4 with TRBJ2-5. The length of the CDR3 is 12 residues. CDR3 protein: CASSVKEETQYF.

This sequence joins TRBV9 and TRBJ2-2. CDR3 length: 12 amino acids. CDR1 SGDLS and CDR2 YYNGEE come from the germline V gene. Here the CDR3 reads CASSVLAGELFF.

The rearrangement joins TRBV9 to TRBJ2-1; TCRdb indicates TRBD1, and absent DNA this call remains unverified. Germline CDR1 reads SGDLS; CDR2 reads YYNGEE. The CDR3 spans 16 residues. The CDR3 loop is CASSFRGGDSYNEQFF.

V is TRBV20-1 and J is TRBJ1-4; TCRdb's assignment of TRBD1 cannot be checked, as there is no DNA. Germline loops: CDR1 DFQATT, CDR2 SNEGSKA (reference sequence). The CDR3 extends over 16 amino acids. CDR3 region: CSARSGTAATNEKLFF.

This chain joins TRBV29-1 and TRBJ2-1; TCRdb returns TRBD1, unconfirmable since there is no DNA. The CDR3 sequence is 17 residues long. CDR1 SQVTM and CDR2 ANQGSEA come from the germline V gene. CDR3 sequence: CSVEGDRGGGSYNEQFF.

The chain links TRBV5-4 to TRBJ2-5; TCRdb lists TRBD2, though no DNA is available to test this call. Germline-derived CDR1 and CDR2 are SGHNT and YYREEE (reference sequence). The CDR3 totals 17 residues. CDR3 region: CASSRGAVSGGLETQYF.

The chain is built from TRBV20-1 and TRBJ1-5; TCRdb selects TRBD1, and the lack of DNA leaves this call unchecked. Per germline, CDR1 DFQATT and CDR2 SNEGSKA (reference sequence). The length of the CDR3 is 16 residues. This CDR3 is CSAREGTGGLYQPQHF.

This chain uses TRBV7-7 with TRBJ1-1. Per the germline V gene, CDR1 is SSHAT and CDR2 is FNYEAQ (reference sequence). The CDR3 spans 15 residues. The CDR3 here is CASSLLTINGTEAFF.

The chain carries TRBV20-1 and TRBJ2-1; TCRdb's D call of TRBD2 is untestable without DNA. CDR1 is DFQATT, CDR2 SNEGSKA, per germline (reference sequence). CDR3 length: 12 amino acids. The chain's CDR3 is CSAGGRYNEQFF.

The genes are TRBV6-5 and TRBJ1-1. Per the germline V gene, CDR1 is MNHEY and CDR2 is SVGAGI. There are 14 residues in the CDR3. CDR3 region: CASSYSYMNTEAFF.

The V call is TRBV4-2, the J call TRBJ2-3; TCRdb picks TRBD2, but there is no DNA to check that call. Germline assignment: CDR1 LGHNA and CDR2 YNFKEQ. This CDR3 has 14 amino acids. CDR3 amino acids: CASSHGGATDTQYF.

The V gene is TRBV11-2, the J gene TRBJ1-1; the D call of TRBD1 rests on TCRdb alone, since no DNA is present to check it. The CDR3 is made up of 12 amino acids. In germline, CDR1 is SGHAT, CDR2 FQNNGV. CDR3 amino acids: CASSAGQGKAFF. The full variable domain, rest sourced from reference TRBV11-2 and TRBJ1-1, is EAGVAQSPRYKIIEKRQSVAFWCNPISGHATLYWYQQILGQGPKLLIQFQNNGVVDDSQLPKDRFSAERLKGVDSTLKIQPAKLEDSAVYLCASSAGQGKAFFGQGTRLTVV.

The genes are TRBV5-1 and TRBJ2-3; without DNA, the TCRdb call of TRBD2 cannot be checked. Germline loops: CDR1 SGHRS, CDR2 YFSETQ. The CDR3 totals 17 residues. The CDR3 loop reads CASSLPRLAGGIDTQYF.